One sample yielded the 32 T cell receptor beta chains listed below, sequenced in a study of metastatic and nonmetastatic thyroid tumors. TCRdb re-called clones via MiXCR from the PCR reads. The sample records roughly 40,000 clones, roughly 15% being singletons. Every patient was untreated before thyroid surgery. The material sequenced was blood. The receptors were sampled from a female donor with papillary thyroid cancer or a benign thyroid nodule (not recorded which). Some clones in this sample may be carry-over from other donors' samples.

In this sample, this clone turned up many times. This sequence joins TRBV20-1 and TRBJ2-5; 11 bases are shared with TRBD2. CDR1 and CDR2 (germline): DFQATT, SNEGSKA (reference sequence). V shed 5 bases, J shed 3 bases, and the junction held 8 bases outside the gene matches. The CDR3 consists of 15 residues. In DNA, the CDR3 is TGCAGTGCTTTTCTTAGCGGGAGGGCCAAAGAGACCCAGTACTTC. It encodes CSAFLSGRAKETQYF.

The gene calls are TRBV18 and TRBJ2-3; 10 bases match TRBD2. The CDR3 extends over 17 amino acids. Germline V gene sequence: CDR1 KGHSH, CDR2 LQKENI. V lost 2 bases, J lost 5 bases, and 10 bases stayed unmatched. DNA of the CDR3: TGTGCCAGCTCACCAAGGAGAGCGGGAGGGCCGGGAGATACGCAGTATTTT. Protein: CASSPRRAGGPGDTQYF.

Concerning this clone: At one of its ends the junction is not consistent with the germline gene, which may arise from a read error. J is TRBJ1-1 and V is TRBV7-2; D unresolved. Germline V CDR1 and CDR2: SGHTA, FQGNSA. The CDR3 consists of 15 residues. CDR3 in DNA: TGTGCCAGCAGCTTAGTCCGCGGAGGGTACACTGAAGCTCTCTTT. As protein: CASSLVRGGYTEALF. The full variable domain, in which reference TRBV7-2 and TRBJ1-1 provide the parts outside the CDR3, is GAGVSQSPSNKVTEKGKDVELRCDPISGHTALYWYRQSLGQGLEFLIYFQGNSAPDKSGLPSDRFSAERTGGSVSTLTIQRTQQEDSAVYLCASSLVRGGYTEALFGQGTRLTVV.

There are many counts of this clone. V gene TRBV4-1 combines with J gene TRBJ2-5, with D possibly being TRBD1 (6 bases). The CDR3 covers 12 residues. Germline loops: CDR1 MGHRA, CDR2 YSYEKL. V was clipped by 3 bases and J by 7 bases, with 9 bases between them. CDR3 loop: CASSQLQGTQYF. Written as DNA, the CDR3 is TGCGCCAGCAGCCAGTTACAGGGGACCCAGTACTTC.

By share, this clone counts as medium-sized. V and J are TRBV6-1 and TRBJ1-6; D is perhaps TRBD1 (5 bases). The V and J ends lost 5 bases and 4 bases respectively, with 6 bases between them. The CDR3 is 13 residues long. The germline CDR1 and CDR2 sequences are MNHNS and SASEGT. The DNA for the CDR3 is TGTGCCAGCAGTCGACAGTATAATTCACCCCTCCACTTT. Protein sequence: CASSRQYNSPLHF.

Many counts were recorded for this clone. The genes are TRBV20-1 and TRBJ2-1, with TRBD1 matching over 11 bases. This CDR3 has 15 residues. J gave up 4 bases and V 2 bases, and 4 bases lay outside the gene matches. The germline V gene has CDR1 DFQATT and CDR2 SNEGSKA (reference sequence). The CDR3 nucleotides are TGCAGTGCTAGAATACGGGACAGGGGGTACAATGAGCAGTTCTTC. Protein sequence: CSARIRDRGYNEQFF.

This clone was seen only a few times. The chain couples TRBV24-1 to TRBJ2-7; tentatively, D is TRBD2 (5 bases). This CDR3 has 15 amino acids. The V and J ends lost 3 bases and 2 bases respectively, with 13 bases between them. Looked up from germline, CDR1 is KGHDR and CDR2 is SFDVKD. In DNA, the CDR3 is TGTGCCACCAGTGATCCCACTAGTGGCCCCTACGAGCAGTACTTC. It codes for CATSDPTSGPYEQYF.

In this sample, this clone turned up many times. CDR3 nucleotides: TGTGCCGGCACCGGGGACAGGGGGCCTTTCGAGCAGTACTTC. It specifies CAGTGDRGPFEQYF. The chain carries TRBV6-1 and TRBJ2-7, with 12 nucleotides matching TRBD1. Germline V gene data show CDR1 as MNHNS and CDR2 as SASEGT. The ends lost 11 bases at V and 6 bases at J; junction bases unmatched: 11. There are 14 residues in the CDR3.

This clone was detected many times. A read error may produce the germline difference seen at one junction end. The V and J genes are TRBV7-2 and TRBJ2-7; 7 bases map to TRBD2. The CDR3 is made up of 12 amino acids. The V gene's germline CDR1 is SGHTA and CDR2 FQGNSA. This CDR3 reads CASSLARREQHF. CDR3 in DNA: TGTGCCAGCAGCTTAGCGCGGCGGGAGCAACACTTC.

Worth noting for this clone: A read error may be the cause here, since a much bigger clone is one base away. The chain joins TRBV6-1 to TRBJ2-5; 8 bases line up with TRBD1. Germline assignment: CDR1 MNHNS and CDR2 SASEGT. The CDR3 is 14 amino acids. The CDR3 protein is CVTKDRVGQETQYF. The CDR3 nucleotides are TGTGTCACCAAGGACAGGGTGGGCCAAGAGACCCAGTACTTC.

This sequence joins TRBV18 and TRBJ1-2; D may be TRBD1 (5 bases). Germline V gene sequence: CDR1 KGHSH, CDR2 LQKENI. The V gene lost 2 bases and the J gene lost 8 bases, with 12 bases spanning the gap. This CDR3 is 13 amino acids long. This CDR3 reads CASSPLGEEGYTF. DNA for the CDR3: TGTGCCAGCTCACCATTGGGGGAGGAGGGCTACACCTTC.

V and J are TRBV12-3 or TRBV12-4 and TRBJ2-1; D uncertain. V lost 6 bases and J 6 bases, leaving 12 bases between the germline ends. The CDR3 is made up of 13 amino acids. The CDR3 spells CASRPTESNEQFF. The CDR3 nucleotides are TGTGCCAGCAGACCGACGGAGTCCAATGAGCAGTTCTTC.

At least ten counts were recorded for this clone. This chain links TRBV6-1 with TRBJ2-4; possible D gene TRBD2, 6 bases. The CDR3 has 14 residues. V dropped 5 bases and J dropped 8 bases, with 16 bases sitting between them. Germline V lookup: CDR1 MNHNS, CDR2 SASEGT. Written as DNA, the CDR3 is TGTGCCAGCAGTCTCCGGGAGTCGAGAGACATTCAGTACTTC. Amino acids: CASSLRESRDIQYF.

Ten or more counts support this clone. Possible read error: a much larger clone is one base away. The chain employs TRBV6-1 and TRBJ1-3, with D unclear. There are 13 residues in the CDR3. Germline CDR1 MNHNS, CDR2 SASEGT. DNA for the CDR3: TGTGCCAGCAGTGGGACCATCGGAAACACCATGTATTTT. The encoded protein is CASSGTIGNTMYF.

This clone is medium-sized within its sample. The CDR3 is CASSYIDTQYF. CDR3 nucleotides: TGTGCCAGCAGTTATATAGATACGCAGTATTTT. The V and J genes are TRBV28 and TRBJ2-3; D remains unclear. Germline CDR1 and CDR2: MDHEN and SYDVKM. The CDR3 loop spans 11 amino acids. The V end lost 4 bases, the J end lost 5 bases, and 4 bases lay between the germline ends.

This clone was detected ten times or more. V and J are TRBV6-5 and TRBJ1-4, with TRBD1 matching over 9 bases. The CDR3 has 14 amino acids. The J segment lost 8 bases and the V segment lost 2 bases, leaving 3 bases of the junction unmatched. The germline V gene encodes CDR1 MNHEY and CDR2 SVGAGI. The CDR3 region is CASSYNRGREKLFF. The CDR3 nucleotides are TGTGCCAGCAGTTACAACAGGGGGCGCGAAAAACTGTTTTTT.

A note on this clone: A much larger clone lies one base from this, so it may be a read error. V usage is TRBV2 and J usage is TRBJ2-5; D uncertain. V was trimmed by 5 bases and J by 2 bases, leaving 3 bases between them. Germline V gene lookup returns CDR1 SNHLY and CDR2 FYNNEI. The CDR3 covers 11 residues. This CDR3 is CASSSQETQYF. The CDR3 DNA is TGTGCCAGCAGTTCACAAGAGACCCAGTACTTC.

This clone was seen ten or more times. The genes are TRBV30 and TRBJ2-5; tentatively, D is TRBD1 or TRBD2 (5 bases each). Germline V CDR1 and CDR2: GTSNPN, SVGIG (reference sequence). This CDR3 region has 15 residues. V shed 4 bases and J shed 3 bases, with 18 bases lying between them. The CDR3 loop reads CAWNRGGRDEETQYF. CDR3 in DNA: TGTGCCTGGAATAGAGGCGGCAGGGACGAAGAGACCCAGTACTTC.

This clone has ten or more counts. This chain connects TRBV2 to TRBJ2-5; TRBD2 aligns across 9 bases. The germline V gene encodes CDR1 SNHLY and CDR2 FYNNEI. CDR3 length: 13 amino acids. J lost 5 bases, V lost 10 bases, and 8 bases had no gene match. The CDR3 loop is CAILAGEVETQYF. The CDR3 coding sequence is TGTGCCATCTTAGCGGGAGAGGTGGAGACCCAGTACTTC.

The CDR3 loop is CASKRVAPDPTYEQYF. In DNA form, the CDR3 reads TGTGCCAGCAAGAGAGTCGCACCCGACCCCACCTACGAGCAGTACTTC. The chain combines TRBV10-3 with TRBJ2-7; D gene ambiguous. This CDR3 has 16 residues. Germline assignment: CDR1 ENHRY and CDR2 SYGVKD. V gave up 10 bases and J gave up 2 bases, with 24 bases separating them.

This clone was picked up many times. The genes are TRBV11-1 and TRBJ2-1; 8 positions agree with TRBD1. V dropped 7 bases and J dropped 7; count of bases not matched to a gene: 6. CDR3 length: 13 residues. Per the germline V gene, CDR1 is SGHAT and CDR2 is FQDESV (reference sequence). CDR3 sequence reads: CASTWTGRNEQFF. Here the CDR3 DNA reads TGTGCCAGCACCTGGACAGGGAGGAATGAGCAGTTCTTC.

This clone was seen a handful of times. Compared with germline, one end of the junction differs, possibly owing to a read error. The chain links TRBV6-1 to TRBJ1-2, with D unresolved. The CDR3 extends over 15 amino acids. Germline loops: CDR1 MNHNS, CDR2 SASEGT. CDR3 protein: CAISEEADPRIGYTF. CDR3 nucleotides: TGTGCCATCAGTGAAGAGGCAGACCCGAGGATTGGCTACACCTTC.

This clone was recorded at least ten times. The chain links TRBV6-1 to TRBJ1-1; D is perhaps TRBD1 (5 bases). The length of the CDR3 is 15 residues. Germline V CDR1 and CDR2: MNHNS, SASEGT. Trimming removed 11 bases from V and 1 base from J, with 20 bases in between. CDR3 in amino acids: CAVSNRGRENTEAFF. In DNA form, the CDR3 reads TGTGCCGTTAGCAATAGGGGCCGCGAGAACACTGAAGCTTTCTTT.

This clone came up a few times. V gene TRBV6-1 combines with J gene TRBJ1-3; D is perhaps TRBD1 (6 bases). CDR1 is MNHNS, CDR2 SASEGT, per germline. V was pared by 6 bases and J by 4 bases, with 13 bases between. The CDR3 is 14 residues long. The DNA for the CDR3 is TGTGCCAGCAGCCGGGGGCGACCCGGAAACACCATATATTTT. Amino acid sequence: CASSRGRPGNTIYF.

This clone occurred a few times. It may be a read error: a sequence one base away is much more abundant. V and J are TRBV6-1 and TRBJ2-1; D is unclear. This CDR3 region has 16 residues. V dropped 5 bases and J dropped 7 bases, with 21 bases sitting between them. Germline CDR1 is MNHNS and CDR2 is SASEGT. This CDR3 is CASSPVRAVARNEQFF. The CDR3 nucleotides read TGTGCCAGCAGTCCCGTCCGGGCGGTAGCTAGGAATGAGCAGTTCTTC.

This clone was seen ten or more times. The CDR3 DNA sequence: TGTGCCAGCAGCTTAATGACAGCCACAGATACGCAGTATTTT. Translation gives CASSLMTATDTQYF. This chain links TRBV7-2 with TRBJ2-3, with a tentative D call TRBD1 (5 bases). The CDR3 has 14 amino acids. Germline-derived CDR1 and CDR2 are SGHTA and FQGNSA. Trimming removed 2 bases at V and 2 bases at J, with 8 bases between.

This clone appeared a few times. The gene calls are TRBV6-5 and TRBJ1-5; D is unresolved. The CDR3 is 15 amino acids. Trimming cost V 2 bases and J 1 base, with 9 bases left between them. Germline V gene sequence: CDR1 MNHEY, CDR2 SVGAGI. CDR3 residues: CASSYDWRSNQPQHF. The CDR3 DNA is TGTGCCAGCAGTTACGATTGGAGGAGCAATCAGCCCCAGCATTTT.

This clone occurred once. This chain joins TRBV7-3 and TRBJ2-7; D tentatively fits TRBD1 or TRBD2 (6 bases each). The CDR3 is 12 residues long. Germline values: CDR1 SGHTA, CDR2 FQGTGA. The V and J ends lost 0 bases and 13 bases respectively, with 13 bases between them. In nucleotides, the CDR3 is TGTGCCAGCAGCTTAACCCCCGGGGGCAGTTACTTC. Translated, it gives CASSLTPGGSYF.

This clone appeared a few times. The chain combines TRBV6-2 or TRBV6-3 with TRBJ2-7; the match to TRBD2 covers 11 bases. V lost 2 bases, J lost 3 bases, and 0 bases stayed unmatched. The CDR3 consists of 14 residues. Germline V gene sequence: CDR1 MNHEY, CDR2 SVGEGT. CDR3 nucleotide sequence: TGTGCCAGCAGTTACGGGACTAGCGGCTACGAGCAGTACTTC. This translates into CASSYGTSGYEQYF.

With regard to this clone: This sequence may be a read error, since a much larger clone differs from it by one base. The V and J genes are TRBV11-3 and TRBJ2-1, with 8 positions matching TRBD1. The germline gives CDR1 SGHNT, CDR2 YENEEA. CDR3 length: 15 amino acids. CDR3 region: CVSSSRGPAGNEQFF. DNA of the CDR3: TGTGTCAGCAGCTCCAGGGGGCCCGCGGGGAATGAGCAGTTCTTC. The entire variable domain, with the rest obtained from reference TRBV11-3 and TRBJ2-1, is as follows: EAGVVQSPRYKIIEKKQPVAFWCNPISGHNTLYWYLQNLGQGPELLIRYENEEAVDDSQLPKDRFSAERLKGVDSTLKIQPAELGDSAVYLCVSSSRGPAGNEQFFGPGTRLTVL.

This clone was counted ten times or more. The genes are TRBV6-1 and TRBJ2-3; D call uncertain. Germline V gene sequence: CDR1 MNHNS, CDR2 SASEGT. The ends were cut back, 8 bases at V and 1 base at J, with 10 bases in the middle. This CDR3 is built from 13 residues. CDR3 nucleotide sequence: TGTGCCAGCGGCCCTCAGGGCACAGATACGCAGTATTTT. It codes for CASGPQGTDTQYF.

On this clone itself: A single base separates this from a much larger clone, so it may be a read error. This CDR3 is CASSLARGTDTQYF. In DNA, the CDR3 is TGTGCCAGCAGCTTAGCTAGAGGCACAGATACGCAGTATTTT. The genes are TRBV7-9 and TRBJ2-3; D uncertain. The CDR3 totals 14 residues. Trimming removed 0 bases at V and 1 base at J, with 5 bases between. Per the germline V gene, CDR1 is SEHNR and CDR2 is FQNEAQ (reference sequence).